This T cell receptor (beta chain) originates from a study of blood T cell repertoires in COVID-19 (dated by TCRdb to the early 2020s). Regarding the research as a whole: Samples from collaborators originated in the United States, Italy and Spain and spanned both the acute and convalescent phases of COVID-19. A de-identified subject ID, COVID-19 status, age in years and sex were almost always included in the sample metadata. The repertoires were released in a freely available public database meant as a resource for research on the immune response to SARS-CoV-2. The material from the prospective study consisted of cDNA or gDNA derived from T cells, B-cell-depleted T cells, or PBMCs. Where HLA class I and class II types were available, the types were taken from metadata supplied by the sample provider, not from assay-based typing. Subjects who had been exposed to COVID-19, were actively infected with it, or had recovered from it provided the deeply sampled blood TCRbeta repertoires that made up the dataset. Samples came from the ongoing ImmuneRACE study (first 160 participants) plus 1,254 subjects from 6 global collaborators. The research as a whole found: The amount of clinical and demographic metadata varied by source and participant and was provided uncurated.

Participants in the prospective study were enrolled through a virtual design, were aged about 18 to 100 years, and lived in approximately 25 United States geographic areas. In the prospective study, participants were assigned to cohorts based on the clinical history participants reported in a screening survey and a study questionnaire. ImmuneRACE Cohort 3 recovered participants were defined by two consecutive negative NP/OP PCR tests, healthcare professional clearance, or symptom resolution. In the prospective study, whole blood, serum and a nasopharyngeal or oropharyngeal swab were collected from each participant by mobile phlebotomists. Additional blood draws and questionnaires over an approximately 2-month period could optionally be provided by prospective study participants. Before DNA extraction, prospective study blood samples were shipped either frozen or at room temperature. A word on this clone: Its binding antigen is unknown. The input lacks base qualities; no much larger clone sits a single base away.

The immunoSEQ Assay, a bias-controlled multiplex PCR, was used to amplify TCRbeta CDR3 regions from genomic DNA. As for the authors' bioinformatics: The number of nucleated cells in each sample was estimated by amplification of reference gene primers within the assay. Sequence reads were collapsed and filtered to measure the absolute abundance of every unique TCRbeta CDR3 rearrangement. Productive Simpson clonality was computed per sample as the square root of Simpson's diversity index over productive rearrangements. The source is immuneACCESS, and TCRdb retained only in-frame sequences with V and J called. Part of the clones is not carried over; for the studies checked, unresolved V genes explain less than half of this, and the remainder is unexplained. The DNA was the basis for D and trimming; V, J and clone size are from that table. This sample lists about 150,000 clones; over 80% were detected once. The ten most abundant clones make up more than 5% of the sample.

The CDR3, from cysteine to phenylalanine, totals 13 residues. Just the 39-base CDR3 DNA is kept, in frame starting at base 1. Ends trimmed: V by 5 bases, J by 4 bases; bases unmatched to a gene: 3. As encoded in the germline V gene (reference sequence), CDR1 is SGHAT while CDR2 is FQDESV. Recombination linked TRBV11-1 to TRBJ1-2; 8 central nucleotides agree with TRBD1. The clonotype originates from a woman aged 40 to 50 who had recovered from COVID-19. The sequencing sample was made of PBMCs or T cells enriched from blood (not recorded which). In nucleotide form, the sequence is TGTGCCAGCAGCCCTGGGACAGGCTATGGCTACACCTTC. This is translated as CASSPGTGYGYTF.